Below, 29 T cell receptor beta chains from the same sample are listed, as sequenced in a study of response to subunit inactivated influenza vaccine. TCRdb redid the calling of the RT-PCR reads with MiXCR, one entry per CDR3 protein. The sample consists of hundreds of thousands of distinct CDR3 sequences, roughly 18% of them appearing once. The sample consisted of PBMCs from blood, taken about 5 days after vaccination. Receptors were obtained from a man aged 45-65 years who received an inactivated influenza vaccine.

The rearrangement links TRBV9 to TRBJ1-1; no definite D call. The ends were cut back, 4 bases at V and 3 bases at J, with 10 bases in the middle. The CDR3 totals 13 residues. The germline V gene encodes CDR1 SGDLS and CDR2 YYNGEE. Written as DNA, the CDR3 is TGTGCCAGCAGCTTATCAGTGGACACTGAAGCTTTCTTT. Translation gives CASSLSVDTEAFF. Full variable domain (outside the CDR3, taken from reference TRBV9 and TRBJ1-1): DSGVTQTPKHLITATGQRVTLRCSPRSGDLSVYWYQQSLDQGLQFLIQYYNGEERAKGNILERFSAQQFPDLHSELNLSSLELGDSALYFCASSLSVDTEAFFGQGTRLTVV.

This clonotype was counted between two and nine times. This sequence joins TRBV7-2 and TRBJ2-5, with 15 positions matching TRBD2. This CDR3 is built from 17 residues. Looked up from germline, CDR1 is SGHTA and CDR2 is FQGNSA. The V gene end was trimmed by 1 base and the J gene end by 2 bases; junction bases not matched to a gene: 2. The CDR3 DNA is TGTGCCAGCAGCTTAGGGGGACTAGCGGGGGGACAAGAGACCCAGTACTTC. Protein sequence: CASSLGGLAGGQETQYF.

The chain carries TRBV15 and TRBJ2-7, with D possibly being TRBD1 (5 bases). The germline gives CDR1 LNHNV, CDR2 YYDKDF (reference sequence). The CDR3 covers 14 residues. Between the trimmed V and J ends, which lost 2 bases and 2 bases, there was a span of 10 bases. CDR3 sequence: CATSRIDSTYEQYF. The DNA for the CDR3 is TGTGCCACCAGCAGAATCGACAGTACCTACGAGCAGTACTTC.

In this sample, this clonotype turned up many times. CDR3 region: CASRLSTGEFQETQYF. CDR3 coding DNA: TGTGCCAGCAGACTATCTACAGGGGAATTCCAAGAGACCCAGTACTTC. The rearrangement links TRBV6-1 to TRBJ2-5; 7 bases fit TRBD1. Germline CDR1 reads MNHNS; CDR2 reads SASEGT. The CDR3 is 16 residues long. V lost 6 bases to trimming and J lost 1 base; unmatched junction nucleotides: 11.

This clonotype was seen only a few times. The V gene is TRBV21-1, the J gene TRBJ2-7; TRBD2, the D gene given by the table, was not confirmed from the DNA. TRBV21-1 is given as a pseudogene. The CDR3 covers 16 residues. CDR3 DNA: TGTGCCAGCAGCAAAAGGCGGGCGGGCCCATCCTACGAGCAGTACTTC. Its translation: CASSKRRAGPSYEQYF.

Note on this clonotype: At one end the junction does not follow the germline gene, possibly because of a read error. The chain combines TRBV7-2 with TRBJ2-1, with TRBD2 as a possible D gene (7 bases). The CDR3 runs 20 residues. CDR1 is SGHTA and CDR2 is FQGNSA in the germline V gene. DNA of the CDR3: TGTGCCATCAGCTTAGCGGTCATCGTTCGCGGGGGCAGCTCCTACAATGAGCAGTTCTTC. It translates to CAISLAVIVRGGSSYNEQFF.

This clonotype was detected only a few times. V gene TRBV7-8 combines with J gene TRBJ1-1; D is undetermined. Trimming took 1 base from V and 5 from J, leaving 11 bases between them. CDR3 length equals 14 residues. In germline, CDR1 is SGHVS, CDR2 FQNEAQ. CDR3 sequence: CASSLGVRTTEAFF. The CDR3 region has the DNA TGTGCCAGCAGCTTAGGGGTTAGAACGACTGAAGCTTTCTTT.

The chain couples TRBV12-3 or TRBV12-4 to TRBJ2-3; D call uncertain. Trimming shortened V by 3 bases and J by 3 bases, and 19 bases separated the two germline ends. The CDR3 sequence is 17 residues long. CDR3 residues: CASSLSIGIFGTDTQYF. CDR3 coding DNA: TGTGCCAGCAGTTTGTCGATTGGCATCTTTGGGACAGATACGCAGTATTTT.

V and J are TRBV11-2 and TRBJ2-3; the D call may be TRBD1 or TRBD2 (5 bases each). The V end lost 5 bases, the J end lost 3 bases, and 21 bases lay between the germline ends. The CDR3 sequence is 17 residues long. Per germline, CDR1 SGHAT and CDR2 FQNNGV. CDR3 residues: CASSRYVGPTLTDTQYF. The CDR3 DNA sequence: TGTGCCAGCAGCCGTTATGTGGGACCGACCCTGACAGATACGCAGTATTTT.

The CDR3 protein is CASSYGVTGANVLTF. Here the CDR3 DNA reads TGTGCCAGCAGTTACGGTGTTACTGGGGCCAACGTCCTGACTTTC. The V and J genes are TRBV6-5 and TRBJ2-6; no definite D call. The CDR3 extends over 15 amino acids. CDR1 is MNHEY and CDR2 is SVGAGI in the germline V gene. V gave up 2 bases and J gave up 2 bases, with 7 bases separating them.

The chain combines TRBV7-2 with TRBJ2-3, with D tentatively TRBD1 or TRBD2 (6 bases each). The V gene lost 2 bases and the J gene lost 8 bases, with 20 bases spanning the gap. From germline, CDR1 is SGHTA and CDR2 FQGNSA. This CDR3 region has 16 residues. The CDR3 spells CASSLRSGAGSGTQYF. DNA for the CDR3: TGTGCCAGCAGCTTAAGGTCGGGGGCAGGGTCGGGTACGCAGTATTTT.

The J gene is TRBJ2-7, the V gene TRBV4-2, with 9 bases identical to TRBD1. This CDR3 region has 12 residues. Germline loops: CDR1 LGHNA, CDR2 YNFKEQ. J lost 6 bases, V lost 4 bases, and 1 base had no gene match. The DNA for the CDR3 is TGTGCCAGCAGCCGGGGACAGGGCGAGCAGTACTTC. This gives the protein CASSRGQGEQYF.

The CDR3 loop is CATSADAYEQYF. Here the CDR3 DNA reads TGTGCCACGTCAGCTGATGCCTACGAGCAGTACTTC. V and J are TRBV10-3 and TRBJ2-7; D is ambiguous. Germline CDR1 ENHRY, CDR2 SYGVKD. Trimming shortened V by 10 bases and J by 2 bases, and 12 bases separated the two germline ends. The length of the CDR3 is 12 residues.

The table lists this clonotype with a few counts. This rearrangement joins TRBV6-2 or TRBV6-3 to TRBJ1-3; D ambiguous. The CDR3 covers 15 residues. V was shortened by 0 bases and J by 2 bases, with 8 bases between the two germline ends. Germline V gene lookup returns CDR1 MNHEY and CDR2 SVGEGT. The CDR3 nucleotides read TGTGCCAGCAGTTACTCTCGGACTCCTGGAAACACCATATATTTT. It encodes CASSYSRTPGNTIYF.

In this sample, this clonotype turned up a few times. V is TRBV6-1 and J is TRBJ2-3; 12 positions match TRBD2. From germline, CDR1 is MNHNS and CDR2 SASEGT. The CDR3 runs 15 residues. With V trimmed by 7 bases and J by 4 bases, 6 bases remained unmatched. The CDR3 nucleotides read TGTGCCAGCACTCGCCTAGCGGGAGGGTCAGATACGCAGTATTTT. Residues: CASTRLAGGSDTQYF.

This clonotype has a count of ten or more. The rearrangement links TRBV24-1 to TRBJ2-1; D uncertain. The CDR3 covers 17 residues. Germline V CDR1 and CDR2: KGHDR, SFDVKD. V lost 3 bases, J lost 0 bases, and 14 bases lay in between. Here the CDR3 reads CATSDNQADRSYNEQFF. CDR3 nucleotide sequence: TGTGCCACCAGTGATAATCAGGCAGACCGCTCCTACAATGAGCAGTTCTTC.

The table lists this clonotype with many counts. The J gene is TRBJ2-5, the V gene TRBV12-3 or TRBV12-4; D remains unclear. V dropped 2 bases and J dropped 5 bases, with 9 bases sitting between them. The CDR3 contains 13 residues. The CDR3 here is CASSLSQRETQYF. The CDR3 region has the DNA TGTGCCAGCAGTTTAAGCCAACGGGAGACCCAGTACTTC.

The V call is TRBV5-1, the J call TRBJ2-4; TRBD1 matches 8 bases. V lost 0 bases, J lost 9 bases, and 5 bases stayed unmatched. This CDR3 is 14 amino acids long. Looked up from germline, CDR1 is SGHRS and CDR2 is YFSETQ. In DNA, the CDR3 is TGCGCCAGCAGCTTGGGACAGGGGATGGGCATTCAGTACTTC. This gives the protein CASSLGQGMGIQYF.

CDR3 sequence reads: CASSSTGIEETQYF. CDR3 DNA: TGTGCCAGCAGCTCCACAGGGATAGAAGAGACCCAGTACTTC. The chain employs TRBV7-9 and TRBJ2-5; D might be TRBD1 (6 bases). Germline lookup yields CDR1 SEHNR and CDR2 FQNEAQ (reference sequence). The CDR3 runs to 14 residues. V was shortened by 4 bases and J by 3 bases, with 12 bases between the two germline ends.

The chain combines TRBV5-5 with TRBJ2-2; 14 positions agree with TRBD2. The CDR3 sequence is 17 residues long. The V and J ends lost 3 bases and 4 bases, in that order; junction bases with no gene match: 5. The germline V gene has CDR1 SGHKS and CDR2 YYEKEE (reference sequence). CDR3 sequence: CASSSLTSGRVTGELFF. The CDR3 DNA reads as TGTGCCAGCAGCTCTCTGACTAGCGGGAGGGTCACCGGGGAGCTGTTTTTT.

The chain combines TRBV11-2 with TRBJ2-3; 9 bases fit TRBD2. Germline loops: CDR1 SGHAT, CDR2 FQNNGV. V lost 0 bases, J lost 5 bases, and 9 bases stayed unmatched. This CDR3 is 17 amino acids long. The CDR3 reads CASSLDWLAGIGDTQYF. The CDR3 nucleotides are TGTGCCAGCAGCTTAGATTGGCTAGCGGGAATTGGAGATACGCAGTATTTT.

The chain uses TRBV7-8 and TRBJ2-5, with D possibly TRBD2 on 6 matching bases. The CDR3 covers 13 residues. Between the trimmed V and J ends, which lost 2 bases and 9 bases, there was a span of 13 bases. Germline V lookup: CDR1 SGHVS, CDR2 FQNEAQ. As DNA, the CDR3 is TGTGCCAGCAGCTTAATAGTCTGGGAGGCCCAGTACTTC. This encodes CASSLIVWEAQYF.

This clonotype came up a few times. The chain links TRBV10-1 to TRBJ2-1; 7 nucleotides match TRBD2. Germline V gene sequence: CDR1 WNHNN, CDR2 SYGVQD (reference sequence). There are 13 residues in the CDR3. V shed 3 bases, J shed 13 bases, and the junction held 9 bases outside the gene matches. The CDR3 DNA is TGCGCCAGCAGTGAAAGTTTACCGGGACTACAGTTCTTC. This encodes CASSESLPGLQFF.

This clonotype has ten or more counts. The chain links TRBV15 to TRBJ2-7; 8 bases match TRBD2. CDR3 length: 14 residues. With V trimmed by 1 base and J by 3 bases, 2 bases remained unmatched. From germline, CDR1 is LNHNV and CDR2 YYDKDF (reference sequence). CDR3 protein: CATSRAGGLYEQYF. The CDR3 DNA reads TGTGCCACCAGCAGAGCGGGAGGGCTCTACGAGCAGTACTTC.

This clonotype was seen only a few times. The chain recombines TRBV20-1 with TRBJ1-3; no clear D gene. Germline values: CDR1 DFQATT, CDR2 SNEGSKA (reference sequence). This CDR3 is built from 13 residues. V lost 1 base, J lost 1 base, and 5 bases lay in between. The CDR3 here is CSARASSGNTIYF. The CDR3 bases are TGCAGTGCTAGAGCCAGTTCTGGAAACACCATATATTTT.

The chain links TRBV20-1 to TRBJ1-2; unclear D gene. This CDR3 is built from 10 residues. CDR1 is DFQATT and CDR2 is SNEGSKA in the germline V gene (reference sequence). V was shortened by 3 bases and J by 7 bases, with 6 bases between the two germline ends. The CDR3 nucleotides read TGCAGTGCTAGTGGCGTTGGCTACACCTTC. Protein: CSASGVGYTF.

The rearrangement joins TRBV12-3 or TRBV12-4 to TRBJ1-4; 8 bases fit TRBD1. This CDR3 is built from 16 residues. V dropped 6 bases and J dropped 10; count of bases not matched to a gene: 16. The CDR3 spells CASSLPQGAGIGKLFF. DNA for the CDR3: TGTGCCAGCAGCCTACCGCAGGGGGCAGGAATCGGAAAACTGTTTTTT.

The rearrangement uses TRBV27 and TRBJ2-2; D is unresolved. The CDR3 runs 13 residues. With 5 bases removed from V and 5 bases from J, the gap between germline ends came to 9 bases. Germline values: CDR1 MNHEY, CDR2 SMNVEV (reference sequence). The CDR3 nucleotides are TGTGCCAGCAGTCCGCTCTGGACCGGGGAGCTGTTTTTT. This encodes CASSPLWTGELFF.

V and J are TRBV12-3 or TRBV12-4 and TRBJ2-1, with D possibly being TRBD2 (5 bases). The CDR3 consists of 14 residues. Between the trimmed V and J ends, which lost 10 bases and 1 base, there was a span of 14 bases. For the CDR3, the DNA is TGTGCCACCTCGGGGAGACCTTCCTACAATGAGCAGTTCTTC. This gives the protein CATSGRPSYNEQFF.